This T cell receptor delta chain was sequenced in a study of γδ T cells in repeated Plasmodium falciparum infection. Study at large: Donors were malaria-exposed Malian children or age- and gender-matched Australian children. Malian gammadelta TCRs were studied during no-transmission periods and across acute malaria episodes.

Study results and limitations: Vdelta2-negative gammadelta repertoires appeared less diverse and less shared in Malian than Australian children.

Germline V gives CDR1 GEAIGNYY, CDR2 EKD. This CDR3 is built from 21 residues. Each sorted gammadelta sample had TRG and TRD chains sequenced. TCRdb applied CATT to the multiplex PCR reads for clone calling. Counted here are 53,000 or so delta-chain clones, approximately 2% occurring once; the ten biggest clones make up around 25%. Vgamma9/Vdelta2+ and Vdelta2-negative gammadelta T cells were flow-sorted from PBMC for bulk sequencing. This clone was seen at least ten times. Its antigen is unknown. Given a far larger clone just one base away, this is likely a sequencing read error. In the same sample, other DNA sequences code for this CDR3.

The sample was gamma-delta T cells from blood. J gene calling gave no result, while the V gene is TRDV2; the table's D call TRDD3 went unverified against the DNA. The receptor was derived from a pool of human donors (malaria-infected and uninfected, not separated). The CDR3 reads CACDTLVPTIVLGDHTDKLIF. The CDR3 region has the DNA TGTGCCTGTGACACTCTTGTTCCTACTATCGTACTGGGGGACCACACCGATAAGCTCATCTTT.